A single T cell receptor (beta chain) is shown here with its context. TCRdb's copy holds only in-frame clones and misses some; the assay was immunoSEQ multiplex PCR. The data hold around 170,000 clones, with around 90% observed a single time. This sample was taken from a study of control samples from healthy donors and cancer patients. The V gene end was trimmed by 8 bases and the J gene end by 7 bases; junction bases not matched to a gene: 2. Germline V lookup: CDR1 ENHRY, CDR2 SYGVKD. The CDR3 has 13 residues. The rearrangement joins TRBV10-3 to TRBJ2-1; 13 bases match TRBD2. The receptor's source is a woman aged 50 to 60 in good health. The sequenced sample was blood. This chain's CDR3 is CAIGLAGANEQFF. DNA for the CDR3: TGTGCCATCGGACTAGCGGGAGCTAATGAGCAGTTCTTC.